This entry features one T cell receptor beta chain sequence. The CDR3 consists of 15 residues. Trimming pared 0 bases from V and 5 bases from J, leaving 11 bases between. Germline V CDR1 and CDR2: SGHTA, FQGTGA. This entry comes from a study of blood T cell repertoires in COVID-19. For the study at large: The United States, Italy and Spain were the sources of the acute and convalescent COVID-19 samples. PBMCs, B-cell-depleted T cells, or T cells were the source of the cDNA or gDNA that made up the material.

Original processing notes: Amplification of reference gene primers was used by the study to estimate nucleated cell counts. Sequencing was performed with immunoSEQ multiplex PCR; in TCRdb, only in-frame clones are kept and a portion is missing. D and trimming come from the DNA, and the V and J calls and clone size come from that table. Here the sample spans about 150,000 clones, roughly 83% being singletons. The sequence was obtained from a woman aged 60-70 years with acute or convalescent COVID-19. The chain joins TRBV7-3 to TRBJ2-1; D remains unclear. Sequencing was carried out using peripheral blood. CDR3 coding DNA: TGTGCCAGCAGCTTAACTGCTACGTTAAACAATGAGCAGTTCTTC. It translates to CASSLTATLNNEQFF.